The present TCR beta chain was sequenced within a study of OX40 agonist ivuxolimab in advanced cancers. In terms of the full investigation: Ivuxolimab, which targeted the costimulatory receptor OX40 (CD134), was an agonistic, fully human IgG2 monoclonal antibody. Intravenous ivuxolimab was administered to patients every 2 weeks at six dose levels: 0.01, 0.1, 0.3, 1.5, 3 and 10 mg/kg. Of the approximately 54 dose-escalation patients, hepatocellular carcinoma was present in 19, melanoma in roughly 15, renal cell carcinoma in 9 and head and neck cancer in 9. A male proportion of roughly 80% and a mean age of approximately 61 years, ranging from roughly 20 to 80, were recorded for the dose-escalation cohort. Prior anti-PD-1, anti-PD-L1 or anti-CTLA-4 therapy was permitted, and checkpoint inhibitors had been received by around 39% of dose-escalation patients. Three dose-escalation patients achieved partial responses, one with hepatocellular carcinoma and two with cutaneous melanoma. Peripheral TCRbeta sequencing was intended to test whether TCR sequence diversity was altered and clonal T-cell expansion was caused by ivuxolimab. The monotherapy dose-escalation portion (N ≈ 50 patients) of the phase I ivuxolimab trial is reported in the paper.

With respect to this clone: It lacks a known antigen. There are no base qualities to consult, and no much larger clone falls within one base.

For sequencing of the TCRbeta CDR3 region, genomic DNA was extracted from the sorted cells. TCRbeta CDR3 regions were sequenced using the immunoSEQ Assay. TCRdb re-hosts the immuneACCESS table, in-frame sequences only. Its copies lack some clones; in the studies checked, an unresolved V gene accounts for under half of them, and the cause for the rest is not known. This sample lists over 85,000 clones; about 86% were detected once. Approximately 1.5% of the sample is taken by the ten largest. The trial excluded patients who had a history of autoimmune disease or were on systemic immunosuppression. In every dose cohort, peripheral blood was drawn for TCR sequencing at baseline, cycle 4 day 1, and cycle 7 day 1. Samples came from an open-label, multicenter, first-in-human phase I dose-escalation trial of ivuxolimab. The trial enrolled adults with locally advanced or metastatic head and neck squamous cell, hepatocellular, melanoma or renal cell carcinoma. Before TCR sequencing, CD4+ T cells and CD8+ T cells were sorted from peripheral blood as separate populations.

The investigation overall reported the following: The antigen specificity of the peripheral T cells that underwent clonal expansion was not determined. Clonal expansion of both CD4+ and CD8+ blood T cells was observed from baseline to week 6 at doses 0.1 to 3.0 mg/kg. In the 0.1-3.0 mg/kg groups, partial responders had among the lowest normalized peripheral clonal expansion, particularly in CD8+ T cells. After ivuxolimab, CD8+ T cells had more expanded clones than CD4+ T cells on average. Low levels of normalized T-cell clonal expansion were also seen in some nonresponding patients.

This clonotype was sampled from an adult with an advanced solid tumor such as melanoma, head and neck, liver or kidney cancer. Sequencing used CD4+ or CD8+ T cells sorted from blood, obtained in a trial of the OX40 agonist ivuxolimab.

The DNA sequence follows: TGTGCCAGCAGGGACTATAGGGGTGAGCAGTACTTC. It is translated as CASRDYRGEQYF. The sequence joins TRBV27 to TRBJ2-7, and TRBD2 may be the D gene, going by 6 matching bases. V loses 6 bases of germline sequence and J loses 7 bases, and the interval between the two ends is 13 bases. From the germline V gene (reference sequence), CDR1 is MNHEY and CDR2 is SMNVEV. The CDR3, from cysteine to phenylalanine, totals 12 residues. The CDR3 DNA has 36 bases and is translated from base 1.